This T cell receptor beta chain came from a study of CD8 T cells in Susac syndrome. cDNA came from around 0.5 to 1 ug RNA primed by random hexamers. The method of amplification for TCR beta CDR3 was immunoSEQ multiplex PCR, covering 54 Vbeta and 13 Jbeta. TCRdb re-analysed the immunoSEQ multiplex PCR reads in MiXCR, keeping a single row per CDR3 protein. The data contain around 270,000 distinct CDR3 sequences, 75% to 90% of them singletons. Comment on this clonotype: Its antigen is not identified.

Trimming cost V 4 bases and J 3 bases, with 13 bases left between them. The CDR3 length is 13 residues. Germline V gives CDR1 DFQATT, CDR2 SNEGSKA (reference sequence). Whole-study results and caveats: The number of individuals included in the study's TCR sequencing and HLA analysis was acknowledged as relatively small.

Sequencing targeted TCR beta in T cells from blood (CD8+ and CD4+). TEMRA cells were FACS-enriched and CD8+ and CD4+ T cells negatively isolated. The sample was CD8+ T cells from PBMCs. The sequence came from a human donor with multiple sclerosis. V gene TRBV20-1 combines with J gene TRBJ2-7; D might be TRBD1 (6 bases). The CDR3 region has the DNA TGCAGTGCTACAGGGGTCACATTCTACGAGCAGTACTTC. Amino acid sequence: CSATGVTFYEQYF.